The present entry profiles one T cell receptor beta chain with its context. There are 16 residues in the CDR3. CDR1 SGHNT and CDR2 YYREEE come from the germline V gene (reference sequence). The V end was cut by 0 bases, the J end by 0 bases, with 7 bases between. This sample was included in a study of PD-1 blockade in mismatch repair-deficient tumors. Here immunoSEQ multiplex PCR was the method, and the copy in TCRdb shows in-frame clones only, minus some. Counted here are about 120,000 clones, roughly 80% occurring once; the ten biggest clones make up 4.7%. Source: peripheral blood, taken roughly 13 months after starting pembrolizumab. This receptor was identified in an adult with mismatch repair-deficient cancer. The chain recombines TRBV5-4 with TRBJ2-6, with D unclear. As DNA, the CDR3 is TGTGCCAGCAGCTTGGCAGTCCGCTCTGGGGCCAACGTCCTGACTTTC. Amino acids: CASSLAVRSGANVLTF.